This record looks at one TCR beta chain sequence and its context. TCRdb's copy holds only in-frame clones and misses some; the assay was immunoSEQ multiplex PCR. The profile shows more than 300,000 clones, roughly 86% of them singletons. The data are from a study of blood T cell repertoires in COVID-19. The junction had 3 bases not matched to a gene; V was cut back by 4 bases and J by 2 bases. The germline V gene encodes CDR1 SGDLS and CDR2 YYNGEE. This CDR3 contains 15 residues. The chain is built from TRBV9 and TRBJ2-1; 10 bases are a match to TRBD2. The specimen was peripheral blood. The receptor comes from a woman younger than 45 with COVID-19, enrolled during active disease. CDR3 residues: CASSPSGSPYNEQFF. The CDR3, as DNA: TGTGCCAGCAGCCCTAGCGGGAGCCCCTACAATGAGCAGTTCTTC.